The 19 T cell receptor beta chains presented below share a single source sample, sequenced in a study of PD-1 blockade in classical Hodgkin lymphoma. Specified time point: cycle 4 day 1 (C4D1), after 6 weeks of nivolumab. Relapse was seen in all patients after autologous stem cell transplantation, and brentuximab vedotin exposure was variable. The table came from immunoSEQ multiplex PCR; TCRdb's copy has only in-frame clones and leaves some out. The sample records tens of thousands of clones, roughly nine tenths being singletons. This material consisted of peripheral blood mononuclear cells (PBMCs), taken before the fourth cycle of nivolumab. The receptors derive from a human donor with classical Hodgkin lymphoma.

The V gene is TRBV7-2, the J gene TRBJ2-3, with TRBD2 identical over 16 bases. CDR3 length: 16 residues. CDR1 is SGHTA and CDR2 is FQGNSA in the germline V gene. V lost 8 bases and J lost 4; bases outside the gene matches: 6. Here the CDR3 DNA reads TGTGCCAGCCTCCAGGGACTAGCGGGGGGGGCAGATACGCAGTATTTT. Amino acids: CASLQGLAGGADTQYF.

This chain links TRBV11-3 with TRBJ2-1; D might be TRBD2 (7 bases). The length of the CDR3 is 16 residues. Germline CDR1 is SGHNT and CDR2 is YENEEA. V was clipped by 2 bases and J by 5 bases, with 16 bases between them. This CDR3 reads CASSLSGGRTHNEQFF. CDR3 DNA: TGTGCCAGCAGCTTATCGGGGGGCCGAACGCACAATGAGCAGTTCTTC.

This chain links TRBV2 with TRBJ1-2, with 8 positions matching TRBD1. The CDR3 is made up of 16 amino acids. V was pared by 10 bases and J by 5 bases, with 18 bases of the junction left unmatched. The V gene's germline CDR1 is SNHLY and CDR2 FYNNEI. The CDR3 region has the DNA TGTGCCAACATAGGGGGACAGGCGCAGGACCCTTATGGCTACACCTTC. Amino acids: CANIGGQAQDPYGYTF.

J is TRBJ2-1 and V is TRBV4-3; no reliable D call. CDR3 length: 16 amino acids. Germline CDR1 is LGHNA and CDR2 is YSLEER. Trimming took off 0 bases at V and 1 base at J, with 10 bases between the two ends. The CDR3 DNA is TGCGCCAGCAGCCAAGAGGGTGGAGCGTCCTACAATGAGCAGTTCTTC. This gives the protein CASSQEGGASYNEQFF.

This chain connects TRBV27 to TRBJ1-6; D is unresolved. The germline V gene encodes CDR1 MNHEY and CDR2 SMNVEV (reference sequence). CDR3 length: 13 amino acids. With 1 base removed from V and 10 bases from J, the gap between germline ends came to 8 bases. The CDR3 reads CASSLWAESPLHF. The CDR3 bases are TGTGCCAGCAGTTTATGGGCTGAATCACCCCTCCACTTT.

This clone is medium-sized within its sample. This chain connects TRBV19 to TRBJ1-5; D is perhaps TRBD1 (6 bases). With 3 bases removed from V and 1 base from J, the gap between germline ends came to 10 bases. Germline CDR1 is LNHDA and CDR2 is SQIVND (reference sequence). The CDR3 consists of 15 residues. CDR3 region: CASSIDRLSNQPQHF. CDR3 bases: TGTGCCAGTAGTATCGACAGGCTGAGCAATCAGCCCCAGCATTTT.

The CDR3 loop is CASSYGGPNSPLHF. Here the CDR3 DNA reads TGTGCCAGCAGTTACGGAGGCCCGAATTCACCCCTCCACTTT. V gene TRBV6-6 combines with J gene TRBJ1-6; no reliable D call. The CDR3 is made up of 14 amino acids. Trimming shortened V by 2 bases and J by 7 bases, and 9 bases separated the two germline ends. Germline loops: CDR1 MNHNY, CDR2 SVGAGI (reference sequence).

This sequence joins TRBV18 and TRBJ2-7, with a weak D call TRBD2 (5 bases). V was pared by 6 bases and J by 3 bases, with 12 bases between. The CDR3 runs 13 residues. From germline, CDR1 is KGHSH and CDR2 LQKENI. The CDR3, as DNA: TGTGCCAGCTCTCCCTCGGGGTTCTACGAGCAGTACTTC. This sequence encodes CASSPSGFYEQYF.

The chain couples TRBV30 to TRBJ2-7; D is perhaps TRBD2 (5 bases). CDR3 length: 13 residues. Germline V gene lookup returns CDR1 GTSNPN and CDR2 SVGIG (reference sequence). Trimming pared 2 bases from V and 7 bases from J, leaving 15 bases between. Here the CDR3 reads CAWSQTGDREQYF. Here the CDR3 DNA reads TGTGCCTGGAGTCAGACCGGGGATCGGGAGCAGTACTTC. Together with reference TRBV30 and TRBJ2-7, the CDR3 gives the full variable domain: SQTIHQWPATLVQPVGSPLSLECTVEGTSNPNLYWYRQAAGRGLQLLFYSVGIGQISSEVPQNLSASRPQDRQFILSSKKLLLSDSGFYLCAWSQTGDREQYFGPGTRLTVT.

The J gene is TRBJ1-1, the V gene TRBV7-9; D is unresolved. This CDR3 comprises 15 residues. CDR1 is SEHNR, CDR2 FQNEAQ, per germline (reference sequence). V lost 4 bases, J lost 7 bases, and 19 bases lay in between. The CDR3 reads CASSYPEGGRIEAFF. CDR3 DNA: TGTGCCAGCAGCTACCCGGAGGGAGGGAGGATTGAAGCTTTCTTT.

This clone has just a few counts. The V and J genes are TRBV4-1 and TRBJ2-5, with D possibly matching TRBD2 (6 bases). Germline V gene lookup returns CDR1 MGHRA and CDR2 YSYEKL. The CDR3 is 17 residues long. With 1 base removed from V and 4 bases from J, the gap between germline ends came to 19 bases. The CDR3 region is CASSQAGGGGERETQYF. For the CDR3, the DNA is TGCGCCAGCAGCCAAGCCGGTGGTGGCGGGGAGAGAGAGACCCAGTACTTC.

This clone was counted a single time. The V gene is TRBV19, the J gene TRBJ2-3; the match to TRBD1 covers 9 bases. The CDR3 is made up of 14 amino acids. Germline V lookup: CDR1 LNHDA, CDR2 SQIVND (reference sequence). V lost 10 bases, J lost 0 bases, and 5 bases stayed unmatched. The CDR3 protein is CATNRGPSTDTQYF. DNA for the CDR3: TGTGCCACTAACAGGGGGCCTAGCACAGATACGCAGTATTTT.

The rearrangement links TRBV19 to TRBJ1-5; a possible D gene is TRBD1 (6 bases). Germline V gene data show CDR1 as LNHDA and CDR2 as SQIVND (reference sequence). This CDR3 spans 15 amino acids. V shed 6 bases and J shed 5 bases, with 17 bases lying between them. The CDR3 reads CASSLDRWSDQPQHF. For the CDR3, the DNA is TGTGCCAGTAGCCTCGACAGGTGGAGCGATCAGCCCCAGCATTTT.

The genes are TRBV5-1 and TRBJ2-5; unclear D gene. V lost 4 bases and J 5 bases, leaving 15 bases between the germline ends. The CDR3 consists of 14 residues. Germline values: CDR1 SGHRS, CDR2 YFSETQ. CDR3 nucleotides: TGCGCCAGCAGCGCGATCTACCCCATGGAGACCCAGTACTTC. Protein: CASSAIYPMETQYF.

The rearrangement links TRBV15 to TRBJ2-1; tentative D call: TRBD1 (6 bases). Trimming took 5 bases from V and 2 from J, leaving 19 bases between them. Germline V gene sequence: CDR1 LNHNV, CDR2 YYDKDF (reference sequence). This CDR3 is 17 amino acids long. The CDR3 sequence is CATSGPGSTGTYNEQFF. CDR3 in DNA: TGTGCCACCAGCGGGCCAGGGTCGACAGGTACCTACAATGAGCAGTTCTTC.

This chain uses TRBV20-1 with TRBJ1-2; D is unclear. CDR3 size: 10 residues. The V gene's germline CDR1 is DFQATT and CDR2 SNEGSKA (reference sequence). V was trimmed by 6 bases and J by 3 bases, leaving 5 bases between them. This CDR3 reads CSAQDYGYTF. The CDR3 coding sequence is TGCAGTGCCCAAGACTATGGCTACACCTTC.

As to this clone: Other nucleotide sequences from this sample produce the same CDR3. The genes are TRBV30 and TRBJ1-5, with D unresolved. The germline CDR1 and CDR2 sequences are GTSNPN and SVGIG (reference sequence). CDR3 length: 11 residues. V shed 0 bases and J shed 6 bases, with 3 bases lying between them. The CDR3 here is CAWSVGQPQHF. DNA for the CDR3: TGTGCCTGGAGTGTTGGTCAGCCCCAGCATTTT.

This clone was detected only a few times. The gene calls are TRBV5-6 and TRBJ2-6; TRBD1 might be the D (6 bases). Trimming removed 2 bases at V and 0 bases at J, with 6 bases between. Germline V gives CDR1 SGHDT, CDR2 YYEEEE. The CDR3 has 15 residues. The CDR3 region has the DNA TGTGCCAGCAGCTTACAGGGCTCTGGGGCCAACGTCCTGACTTTC. Amino acids: CASSLQGSGANVLTF.

This rearrangement joins TRBV6-1 to TRBJ2-3; the D gene is possibly TRBD2 (5 bases). The CDR3 sequence is 14 residues long. Trimming took 7 bases from V and 0 from J, leaving 11 bases between them. CDR1 is MNHNS, CDR2 SASEGT, per germline. CDR3 loop: CASNLAHSTDTQYF. Written as DNA, the CDR3 is TGTGCCAGCAACCTAGCTCATAGCACAGATACGCAGTATTTT.